Below, 29 T cell receptor beta chains from the same sample are listed, as sequenced in a study of shared clonotypes between healthy human individuals. TCRdb keeps only in-frame clones here, not all; method: immunoSEQ multiplex PCR. In the table there are under 2,500,000 clones, around 95% of which are singletons. The sequenced material came from naive CD4+ T cells sorted from blood. Subset of the sample: CD45RA+ positively selected. The receptors come from a man in his late teens or twenties in good health.

The CDR3 DNA is TGTGCCAGCAGCCAGAGCTCCTACAATGAGCAGTTCTTC. This encodes CASSQSSYNEQFF. The rearrangement links TRBV7-2 to TRBJ2-1; no clear D gene. Trimming shortened V by 5 bases and J by 0 bases, and 5 bases separated the two germline ends. The V gene's germline CDR1 is SGHTA and CDR2 FQGNSA. This CDR3 comprises 13 residues.

The chain joins TRBV11-2 to TRBJ1-1, with a possible D match to TRBD1 (5 bases). This CDR3 is built from 13 residues. Germline V lookup: CDR1 SGHAT, CDR2 FQNNGV. The V end lost 5 bases, the J end lost 8 bases, and 15 bases lay between the germline ends. The CDR3, as DNA: TGTGCCAGCAGCCGTAATAGGGACGGGGAAGCTTTCTTT. Residues: CASSRNRDGEAFF. The full variable domain, in which reference TRBV11-2 and TRBJ1-1 provide the parts outside the CDR3, is EAGVAQSPRYKIIEKRQSVAFWCNPISGHATLYWYQQILGQGPKLLIQFQNNGVVDDSQLPKDRFSAERLKGVDSTLKIQPAKLEDSAVYLCASSRNRDGEAFFGQGTRLTVV.

Worth noting for this clone: The same CDR3 also results from other DNA sequences found in this sample. The chain employs TRBV10-3 and TRBJ1-1, with D unresolved. The CDR3 is 12 residues long. Trimming took off 3 bases at V and 0 bases at J, with 2 bases between the two ends. From germline, CDR1 is ENHRY and CDR2 SYGVKD. CDR3 nucleotide sequence: TGTGCCATCAGTGAAATGAACACTGAAGCTTTCTTT. Encoded protein: CAISEMNTEAFF.

The chain employs TRBV19 and TRBJ2-1; 9 positions match TRBD2. The length of the CDR3 is 16 residues. The V gene's germline CDR1 is LNHDA and CDR2 SQIVND (reference sequence). Trimming at V came to 4 bases and at J to 1 base, leaving 5 bases not matched to a gene. CDR3 sequence reads: CASSRPLAGSYNEQFF. As DNA, the CDR3 is TGTGCCAGTAGTAGGCCCCTAGCGGGGTCCTACAATGAGCAGTTCTTC.

The chain's CDR3 is CASSSKTGTLKVDEQFF. The CDR3 DNA follows: TGCGCCAGCAGCAGCAAAACCGGGACTCTGAAGGTCGATGAGCAGTTCTTC. The chain uses TRBV5-1 and TRBJ2-1; D may be TRBD2 (6 bases). The V end was cut by 4 bases, the J end by 8 bases, with 25 bases between. This CDR3 comprises 17 residues. From germline, CDR1 is SGHRS and CDR2 YFSETQ. Variable domain in full (rest from reference TRBV5-1 and TRBJ2-1): KAGVTQTPRYLIKTRGQQVTLSCSPISGHRSVSWYQQTPGQGLQFLFEYFSETQRNKGNFPGRFSGRQFSNSRSEMNVSTLELGDSALYLCASSSKTGTLKVDEQFFGPGTRLTVL.

V usage is TRBV29-1 and J usage is TRBJ2-2; the D gene is possibly TRBD1 (5 bases). V was cut by 7 bases and J by 6 bases, with 15 bases left in between. CDR3 length equals 13 residues. The germline gives CDR1 SQVTM, CDR2 ANQGSEA. The chain's CDR3 is CSAGLAGSGELFF. In DNA form, the CDR3 reads TGCAGCGCGGGCCTGGCAGGGTCCGGGGAGCTGTTTTTT.

The chain links TRBV6-5 to TRBJ2-3; the match to TRBD2 covers 10 bases. Germline V gene data show CDR1 as MNHEY and CDR2 as SVGAGI. V dropped 6 bases and J dropped 1; count of bases not matched to a gene: 4. The CDR3 covers 15 residues. CDR3 in DNA: TGTGCCAGCAGCCGAGGACTAGCGGGCACAGATACGCAGTATTTT. Protein: CASSRGLAGTDTQYF.

CDR3 nucleotide sequence: TGTGCCAGCAGCTTTGACGGCAGTTACAATGAGCAGTTCTTC. Amino acids: CASSFDGSYNEQFF. The chain couples TRBV7-9 to TRBJ2-1, with unresolved D. CDR1 and CDR2 (germline): SEHNR, FQNEAQ (reference sequence). With 3 bases removed from V and 4 bases from J, the gap between germline ends came to 10 bases. The length of the CDR3 is 14 residues.

This chain uses TRBV9 with TRBJ1-2, with D unresolved. This CDR3 region has 12 residues. Deletions cut 6 bases from V and 2 bases from J, with 8 bases between. Per the germline V gene, CDR1 is SGDLS and CDR2 is YYNGEE. In DNA, the CDR3 is TGTGCCAGCAATCGTTTCAACTATGGCTACACCTTC. This translates into CASNRFNYGYTF.

J is TRBJ1-2 and V is TRBV5-1; no clear D. V shed 0 bases and J shed 4 bases, with 7 bases lying between them. Germline V gene lookup returns CDR1 SGHRS and CDR2 YFSETQ. This CDR3 contains 13 residues. The CDR3 sequence is CASSLGGIYGYTF. CDR3 bases: TGCGCCAGCAGCTTGGGAGGGATCTATGGCTACACCTTC.

This clone came up once. This rearrangement joins TRBV19 to TRBJ2-3; possibly TRBD2 for D (6 bases). V was clipped by 5 bases and J by 6 bases, with 15 bases between them. The CDR3 is 14 residues long. Germline CDR1 is LNHDA and CDR2 is SQIVND (reference sequence). The CDR3 here is CASSARLVWDTQYF. As DNA, the CDR3 is TGTGCCAGTAGTGCTCGACTAGTTTGGGATACGCAGTATTTT. Variable domain in full (rest from reference TRBV19 and TRBJ2-3): DGGITQSPKYLFRKEGQNVTLSCEQNLNHDAMYWYRQDPGQGLRLIYYSQIVNDFQKGDIAEGYSVSREKKESFPLTVTSAQKNPTAFYLCASSARLVWDTQYFGPGTRLTVL.

V usage is TRBV30 and J usage is TRBJ1-1; 8 bases map to TRBD1. This CDR3 is 14 amino acids long. Germline V CDR1 and CDR2: GTSNPN, SVGIG (reference sequence). V lost 0 bases, J lost 5 bases, and 5 bases stayed unmatched. The CDR3 region is CAWSVTGGRTEAFF. The CDR3 DNA reads as TGTGCCTGGAGTGTTACAGGGGGACGAACTGAAGCTTTCTTT.

The chain combines TRBV6-6 with TRBJ2-7, with D possibly being TRBD2 (6 bases). V lost 7 bases, J lost 1 base, and 11 bases lay in between. The germline gives CDR1 MNHNY, CDR2 SVGAGI (reference sequence). CDR3 length: 13 residues. Written as DNA, the CDR3 is TGTGCCAGCATTAGCGGCGGATCCTACGAGCAGTACTTC. Encoded protein: CASISGGSYEQYF.

The CDR3 loop reads CASSQDEGANYGYTF. The CDR3, as DNA: TGCGCCAGCAGCCAAGATGAAGGAGCTAACTATGGCTACACCTTC. The chain recombines TRBV4-1 with TRBJ1-2; no firm D call. Germline V gene sequence: CDR1 MGHRA, CDR2 YSYEKL. Trimming pared 0 bases from V and 0 bases from J, leaving 8 bases between. The CDR3 totals 15 residues.

This rearrangement joins TRBV7-2 to TRBJ1-5, with unresolved D. This CDR3 spans 12 amino acids. Trimming stripped 6 bases from V and 0 bases from J, with 3 bases between. Per germline, CDR1 SGHTA and CDR2 FQGNSA. The CDR3 DNA follows: TGTGCCAGCAGATCTAGCAATCAGCCCCAGCATTTT. Amino acids: CASRSSNQPQHF.

This clone was counted a single time. Other DNA sequences within the sample encode an identical CDR3. The genes are TRBV5-1 and TRBJ2-3; a possible D gene is TRBD1 (6 bases). CDR1 is SGHRS, CDR2 YFSETQ, per germline. This CDR3 is 15 amino acids long. Trimming took off 0 bases at V and 0 bases at J, with 8 bases between the two ends. In DNA, the CDR3 is TGCGCCAGCAGCTTGGGAGGACAGAGCACAGATACGCAGTATTTT. Translating it yields CASSLGGQSTDTQYF.

The chain is built from TRBV28 and TRBJ2-7; D is perhaps TRBD2 (6 bases). V lost 6 bases and J 3 bases, leaving 15 bases between the germline ends. This CDR3 is 14 amino acids long. Germline CDR1 and CDR2: MDHEN and SYDVKM. DNA of the CDR3: TGTGCCAGCAGACCAGGAGGGGTAGGCTACGAGCAGTACTTC. Translating gives CASRPGGVGYEQYF.

This chain links TRBV5-4 with TRBJ2-7, with D maybe TRBD2 (6 bases). Germline lookup yields CDR1 SGHNT and CDR2 YYREEE (reference sequence). The CDR3 spans 16 residues. V dropped 4 bases and J dropped 0 bases, with 17 bases sitting between them. The CDR3 nucleotides are TGTGCCAGCAGCCCGAGTCCCAGCGGGTTCTCCTACGAGCAGTACTTC. Amino acids: CASSPSPSGFSYEQYF.

The V gene is TRBV5-4, the J gene TRBJ1-2; D perhaps matches TRBD1 (6 bases). Per germline, CDR1 SGHNT and CDR2 YYREEE (reference sequence). V dropped 2 bases and J dropped 0 bases, with 11 bases sitting between them. The CDR3 runs 15 residues. The CDR3 is CASSFSTGSNYGYTF. In DNA, the CDR3 is TGTGCCAGCAGCTTTTCGACAGGTTCTAACTATGGCTACACCTTC. The complete variable domain, with remaining parts taken from reference TRBV5-4 and TRBJ1-2, reads ETGVTQSPTHLIKTRGQQVTLRCSSQSGHNTVSWYQQALGQGPQFIFQYYREEENGRGNFPPRFSGLQFPNYSSELNVNALELDDSALYLCASSFSTGSNYGYTFGSGTRLTVV.

Comment on this clone: The same CDR3 also results from other DNA sequences found in this sample. V gene TRBV30 combines with J gene TRBJ2-7, with 8 bases lining up with TRBD1. Germline V gene sequence: CDR1 GTSNPN, CDR2 SVGIG (reference sequence). The CDR3 is made up of 13 amino acids. J lost 4 bases, V lost 1 base, and 3 bases had no gene match. In DNA, the CDR3 is TGTGCCTGGAGTGGACAGGGGAGTTACGAGCAGTACTTC. It is translated as CAWSGQGSYEQYF.

This clone was counted a single time. The V and J genes are TRBV4-1 and TRBJ2-7; TRBD1 aligns across 9 bases. The CDR3 has 16 residues. CDR1 MGHRA and CDR2 YSYEKL come from the germline V gene. Trimming at V came to 0 bases and at J to 5 bases, leaving 8 bases not matched to a gene. This CDR3 reads CASSQEGTGLVHEQYF. CDR3 sequence (DNA): TGCGCCAGCAGCCAAGAAGGGACAGGGCTGGTACACGAGCAGTACTTC.

The J gene is TRBJ1-2, the V gene TRBV27; no clear D gene. CDR1 and CDR2 (germline): MNHEY, SMNVEV (reference sequence). V lost 5 bases to trimming and J lost 8 bases, with 15 bases between them. This CDR3 has 13 amino acids. The CDR3 DNA reads as TGTGCCAGCAGTCGCAGCGCCCCGTGGGGCTACACCTTC. Protein sequence: CASSRSAPWGYTF.

The table lists this clone with a few counts. Other DNA variants within this sample encode the same CDR3. The chain couples TRBV7-2 to TRBJ2-2, with 11 bases matching TRBD2. V lost 1 base and J lost 6; bases outside the gene matches: 1. Per the germline V gene, CDR1 is SGHTA and CDR2 is FQGNSA. The CDR3 consists of 15 residues. The CDR3 DNA sequence: TGTGCCAGCAGCTTAGGACTAGCGGGGTCCGGGGAGCTGTTTTTT. Protein product: CASSLGLAGSGELFF.

This chain uses TRBV6-1 with TRBJ1-3; a weak D match, TRBD1 (6 bases). Trimming took off 4 bases at V and 0 bases at J, with 13 bases between the two ends. This CDR3 has 16 residues. Germline V gene sequence: CDR1 MNHNS, CDR2 SASEGT. The chain's CDR3 is CASSVVRGYSGNTIYF. In DNA, the CDR3 is TGTGCCAGCAGTGTTGTCAGGGGCTACTCTGGAAACACCATATATTTT.

The chain recombines TRBV19 with TRBJ2-2; 9 nucleotides align to TRBD2. This CDR3 has 17 amino acids. The trim removed 6 bases at V and 0 bases at J, leaving 8 bases unmatched. CDR1 LNHDA and CDR2 SQIVND come from the germline V gene (reference sequence). The CDR3 bases are TGTGCCAGTAGCAAACTAGCGGGTGTTGCGAACACCGGGGAGCTGTTTTTT. Translating it yields CASSKLAGVANTGELFF.

The rearrangement uses TRBV7-3 and TRBJ1-1; D perhaps matches TRBD1 (6 bases). The CDR3 is 13 amino acids. Trimming took 4 bases from V and 4 from J, leaving 10 bases between them. Germline V lookup: CDR1 SGHTA, CDR2 FQGTGA. The CDR3 DNA reads TGTGCCAGCAGCTCGTACAGGGCCACTGAAGCTTTCTTT. Translation: CASSSYRATEAFF.

As for this clone: The identical CDR3 is also encoded by other nucleotide sequences in the sample. The V and J genes are TRBV5-4 and TRBJ2-1; 9 nucleotides agree with TRBD1. The CDR3 loop spans 15 amino acids. The V gene's germline CDR1 is SGHNT and CDR2 YYREEE (reference sequence). Germline trimming cut 3 bases from V and 4 bases from J; bases unmatched to any gene: 5. The CDR3 loop is CASSSTGTGYNEQFF. The CDR3 region has the DNA TGTGCCAGCAGCTCTACCGGGACAGGGTACAATGAGCAGTTCTTC.

This chain connects TRBV10-1 to TRBJ2-2; TRBD2 aligns across 9 bases. J was trimmed by 5 bases and V by 2 bases; bases with no gene match: 0. The CDR3 loop spans 14 amino acids. Germline lookup yields CDR1 WNHNN and CDR2 SYGVQD (reference sequence). The CDR3 nucleotides read TGCGCCAGCAGTGAGACTAGCGGGACCGGGGAGCTGTTTTTT. Its protein product is CASSETSGTGELFF.

Remarks on this clone: The sample contains more than one DNA sequence encoding this CDR3. The rearrangement joins TRBV11-3 to TRBJ2-1, with D possibly being TRBD1 (5 bases). The germline V gene encodes CDR1 SGHNT and CDR2 YENEEA. This CDR3 has 14 amino acids. The V and J ends lost 1 base and 6 bases respectively, with 10 bases between them. DNA of the CDR3: TGTGCCAGCAGCTTAGGGGGCCTGGGCAATGAGCAGTTCTTC. Its translation is CASSLGGLGNEQFF.